A single sample is the source of the 11 T cell receptor beta chains below, sequenced in a study of cytomegalovirus exposure and HLA in healthy donors. The PCR contained 60 Vbeta and 13 Jbeta primers. Sequencing used immunoSEQ multiplex PCR; TCRdb keeps in-frame clones, though not all of them. The table has 80,000 to 130,000 clones, around 79% seen once. Sequencing used PBMCs. The receptors stem from a male donor in good health and CMV-seropositive.

This rearrangement joins TRBV2 to TRBJ2-7; TRBD1 matches 12 bases. The germline V gene has CDR1 SNHLY and CDR2 FYNNEI. Trimming cost V 6 bases and J 6 bases; bases outside gene matches: 6. The CDR3 runs 14 residues. The CDR3 DNA sequence: TGTGCCAGCAGAGGGACAGGGGGCAGGGGCGAGCAGTACTTC. It specifies CASRGTGGRGEQYF.

The chain combines TRBV27 with TRBJ1-2, with unresolved D. The CDR3 length is 13 residues. V dropped 5 bases and J dropped 4 bases, with 11 bases sitting between them. From germline, CDR1 is MNHEY and CDR2 SMNVEV (reference sequence). CDR3 coding DNA: TGTGCCAGCAGTCCACCGGGATCCTATGGCTACACCTTC. Its protein is CASSPPGSYGYTF.

The V call is TRBV4-1, the J call TRBJ2-7, with 8 bases lining up with TRBD2. CDR1 and CDR2 from the germline V gene are MGHRA and YSYEKL. Losses at the gene ends were 0 bases for V and 4 bases for J; bases not matched to a gene: 8. The CDR3 consists of 16 residues. The CDR3 sequence: CASSQDRRAGGYEQYF. The CDR3 nucleotides are TGCGCCAGCAGCCAAGATCGCCGGGCGGGGGGTTACGAGCAGTACTTC.

The chain is built from TRBV7-8 and TRBJ1-5; TRBD1 is a possible D gene (5 bases). Per germline, CDR1 SGHVS and CDR2 FQNEAQ. CDR3 length: 16 amino acids. Trimming took 3 bases from V and 6 from J, leaving 18 bases between them. CDR3 DNA: TGTGCCAGCAGCTTGGTCGGAGGGGCGCTCGGTCAGCCCCAGCATTTT. Encoded protein: CASSLVGGALGQPQHF.

The V and J genes are TRBV10-2 and TRBJ2-5; a possible D gene is TRBD2 (6 bases). The germline V gene has CDR1 WSHSY and CDR2 SAAADI. Trimming removed 0 bases from V and 7 bases from J, with 18 bases in between. This CDR3 contains 16 residues. The CDR3 region is CASSESRDRASGTQYF. The CDR3 bases are TGCGCCAGCAGTGAGTCGCGGGACCGCGCATCAGGGACCCAGTACTTC.

This chain connects TRBV5-4 to TRBJ2-1, with D perhaps TRBD1 (6 bases). Trimming stripped 3 bases from V and 6 bases from J, with 13 bases between. The CDR3 is 14 residues long. The V gene's germline CDR1 is SGHNT and CDR2 YYREEE (reference sequence). The CDR3 spells CASSSSGQFNEQFF. The CDR3 DNA reads as TGTGCCAGCAGCTCAAGTGGACAGTTCAATGAGCAGTTCTTC.

This clone was found a few times. The chain joins TRBV6-5 to TRBJ1-2, with 9 positions matching TRBD1. The CDR3 is made up of 12 amino acids. After removal of 6 bases from V and 6 bases from J, the junction contained 2 bases not matched to a gene. From germline, CDR1 is MNHEY and CDR2 SVGAGI. The CDR3, as DNA: TGTGCCAGCAGCAGACAGGGGGATGGCTACACCTTC. This codes for CASSRQGDGYTF.

The chain links TRBV25-1 to TRBJ1-4; D ambiguous. The CDR3 totals 16 residues. CDR1 MGHDK and CDR2 SYGVNS come from the germline V gene. Trimming removed 5 bases from V and 8 bases from J, with 21 bases in between. The CDR3 is CASSRLSVSRGEKLFF. DNA of the CDR3: TGTGCCAGCAGTAGATTGTCGGTCTCAAGAGGGGAAAAACTGTTTTTT.

This clone was seen a few times. The V call is TRBV5-1, the J call TRBJ1-5; TRBD1 matches at 10 bases. J lost 7 bases, V lost 3 bases, and 7 bases had no gene match. The CDR3 covers 15 residues. Germline loops: CDR1 SGHRS, CDR2 YFSETQ. CDR3 nucleotide sequence: TGCGCCAGCAGCTCCGGGACAGGGGTAGGACAGCCCCAGCATTTT. It encodes CASSSGTGVGQPQHF.

The rearrangement uses TRBV27 and TRBJ1-2, with TRBD1 identical over 7 bases. The CDR3 spans 15 residues. Trimming at V came to 5 bases and at J to 2 bases, leaving 8 bases not matched to a gene. Germline values: CDR1 MNHEY, CDR2 SMNVEV (reference sequence). The CDR3 loop reads CASSPTPTGNYGYTF. CDR3 coding DNA: TGTGCCAGCAGTCCAACCCCGACAGGGAACTATGGCTACACCTTC.

The J gene is TRBJ1-3, the V gene TRBV14; tentative D call: TRBD1 (5 bases). The V and J ends lost 4 bases and 6 bases respectively, with 13 bases between them. CDR1 is SGHDN and CDR2 is FVKESK in the germline V gene. The CDR3 is 14 residues long. CDR3: CASSRSDMENTIYF. In DNA, the CDR3 is TGTGCCAGCAGCCGATCGGACATGGAAAACACCATATATTTT.